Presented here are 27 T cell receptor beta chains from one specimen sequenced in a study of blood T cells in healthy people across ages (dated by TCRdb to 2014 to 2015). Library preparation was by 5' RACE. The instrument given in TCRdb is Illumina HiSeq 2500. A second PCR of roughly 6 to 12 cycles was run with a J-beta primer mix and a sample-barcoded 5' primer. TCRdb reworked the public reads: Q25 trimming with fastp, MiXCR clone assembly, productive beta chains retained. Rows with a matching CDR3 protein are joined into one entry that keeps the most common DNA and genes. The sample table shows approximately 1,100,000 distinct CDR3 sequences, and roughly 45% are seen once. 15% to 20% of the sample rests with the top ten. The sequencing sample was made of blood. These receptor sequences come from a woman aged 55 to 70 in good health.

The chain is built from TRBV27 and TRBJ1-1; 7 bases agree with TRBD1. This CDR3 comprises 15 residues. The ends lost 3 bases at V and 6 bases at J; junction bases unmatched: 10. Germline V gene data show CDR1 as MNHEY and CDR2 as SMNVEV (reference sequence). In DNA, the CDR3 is TGTGCCAGCAGTTTTTTTCCCAGGGGGGATGCTGAAGCTTTCTTT. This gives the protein CASSFFPRGDAEAFF.

CDR3 amino acids: CASSPGTITYNEQFF. Here the CDR3 DNA reads TGCGCCAGCAGCCCAGGGACGATAACTTACAATGAGCAGTTCTTC. V gene TRBV5-1 combines with J gene TRBJ2-1; D assignment may be TRBD1 or TRBD2 (5 bases each). The CDR3 spans 15 residues. V lost 4 bases and J lost 4, with 15 bases in between. Germline CDR1 SGHRS, CDR2 YFSETQ.

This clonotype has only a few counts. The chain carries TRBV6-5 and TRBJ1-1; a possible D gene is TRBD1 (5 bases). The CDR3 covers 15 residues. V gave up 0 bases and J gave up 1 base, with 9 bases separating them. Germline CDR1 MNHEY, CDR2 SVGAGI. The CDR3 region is CASSYSGGPNTEAFF. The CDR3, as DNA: TGTGCCAGCAGTTACTCTGGGGGTCCGAACACTGAAGCTTTCTTT.

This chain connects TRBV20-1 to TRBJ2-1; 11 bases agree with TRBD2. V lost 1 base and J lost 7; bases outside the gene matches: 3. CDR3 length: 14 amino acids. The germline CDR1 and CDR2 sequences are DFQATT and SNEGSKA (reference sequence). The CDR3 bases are TGCAGTGCTAGAGCGGGACTAGCGGTAAATGAGCAGTTCTTC. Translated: CSARAGLAVNEQFF.

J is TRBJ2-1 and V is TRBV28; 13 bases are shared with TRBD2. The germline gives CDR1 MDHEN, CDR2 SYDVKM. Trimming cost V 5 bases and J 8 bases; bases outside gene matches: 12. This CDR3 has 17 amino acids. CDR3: CASSIRPGLAGRYEQFF. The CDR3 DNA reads TGTGCCAGCAGTATAAGACCGGGACTAGCGGGACGGTATGAGCAGTTCTTC.

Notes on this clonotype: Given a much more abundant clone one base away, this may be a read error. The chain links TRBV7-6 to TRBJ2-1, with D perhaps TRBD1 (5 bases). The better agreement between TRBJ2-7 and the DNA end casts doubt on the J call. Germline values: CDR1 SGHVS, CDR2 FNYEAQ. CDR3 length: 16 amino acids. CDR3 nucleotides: TGTGCCAGCAGCCCGACGTCCGGGCTTGCGGACAATGAGCAGTACTTC. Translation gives CASSPTSGLADNEQYF.

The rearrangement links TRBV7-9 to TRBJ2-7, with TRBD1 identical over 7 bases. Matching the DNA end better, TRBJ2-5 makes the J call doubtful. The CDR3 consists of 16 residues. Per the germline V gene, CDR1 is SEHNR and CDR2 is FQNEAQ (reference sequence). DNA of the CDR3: TGTGCCAGCGGAGACTGGACAGGCAGAGGGCAAGAGACCCAGTACTTC. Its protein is CASGDWTGRGQETQYF.

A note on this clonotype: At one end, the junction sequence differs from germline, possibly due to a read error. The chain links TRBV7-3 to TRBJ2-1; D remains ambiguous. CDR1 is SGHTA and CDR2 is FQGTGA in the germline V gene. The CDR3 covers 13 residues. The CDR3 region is CASSFSACNEQFF. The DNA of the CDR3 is TGTGCCAGCAGCTTTTCGGCCTGCAATGAACAGTTCTTC.

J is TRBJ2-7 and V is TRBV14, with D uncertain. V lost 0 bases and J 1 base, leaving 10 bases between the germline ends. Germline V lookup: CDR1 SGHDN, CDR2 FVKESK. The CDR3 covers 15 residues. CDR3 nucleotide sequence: TGTGCCAGCAGCCAAGATTTGAAAGGTTCCTACGAGCAGTACTTC. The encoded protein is CASSQDLKGSYEQYF.

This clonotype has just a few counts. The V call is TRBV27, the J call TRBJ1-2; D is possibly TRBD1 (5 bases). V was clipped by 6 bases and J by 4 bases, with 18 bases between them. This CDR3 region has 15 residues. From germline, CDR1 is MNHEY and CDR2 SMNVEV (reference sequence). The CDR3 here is CASRVGGGSFYGYTF. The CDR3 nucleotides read TGTGCCAGCAGGGTGGGGGGGGGATCCTTCTATGGCTACACCTTC.

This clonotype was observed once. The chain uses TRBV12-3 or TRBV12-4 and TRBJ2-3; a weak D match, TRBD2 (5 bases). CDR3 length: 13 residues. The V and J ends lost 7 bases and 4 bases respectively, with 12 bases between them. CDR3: CASTSSGADTQYF. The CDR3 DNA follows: TGTGCCAGCACCTCGAGCGGCGCAGATACGCAGTATTTT.

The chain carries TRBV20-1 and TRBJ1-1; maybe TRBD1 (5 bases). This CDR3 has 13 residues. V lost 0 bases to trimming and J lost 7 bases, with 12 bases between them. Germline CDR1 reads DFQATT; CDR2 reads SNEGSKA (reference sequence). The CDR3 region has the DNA TGCAGTGCTAGAGATCTTGGGGGGAATGAAGCTTTCTTT. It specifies CSARDLGGNEAFF.

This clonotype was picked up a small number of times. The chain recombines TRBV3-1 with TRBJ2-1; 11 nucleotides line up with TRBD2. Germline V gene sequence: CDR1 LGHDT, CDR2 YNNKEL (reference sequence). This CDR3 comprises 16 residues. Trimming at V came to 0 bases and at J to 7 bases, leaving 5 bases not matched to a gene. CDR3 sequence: CASSQDSGRASNEQFF. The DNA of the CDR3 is TGTGCCAGCAGCCAAGATAGCGGGAGGGCCAGTAATGAGCAGTTCTTC.

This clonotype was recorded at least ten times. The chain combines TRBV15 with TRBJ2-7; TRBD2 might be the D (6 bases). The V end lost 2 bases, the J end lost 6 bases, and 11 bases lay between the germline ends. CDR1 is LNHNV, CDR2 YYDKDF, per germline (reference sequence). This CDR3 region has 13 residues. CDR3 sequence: CATSRSLALEQYF. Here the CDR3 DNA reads TGTGCCACCAGCAGATCACTAGCACTCGAGCAGTACTTC.

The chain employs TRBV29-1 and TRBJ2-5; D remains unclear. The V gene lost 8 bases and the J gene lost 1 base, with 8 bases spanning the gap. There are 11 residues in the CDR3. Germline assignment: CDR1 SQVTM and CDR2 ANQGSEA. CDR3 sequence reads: CSRRPQETQYF. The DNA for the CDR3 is TGCAGCAGGCGGCCCCAAGAGACCCAGTACTTC.

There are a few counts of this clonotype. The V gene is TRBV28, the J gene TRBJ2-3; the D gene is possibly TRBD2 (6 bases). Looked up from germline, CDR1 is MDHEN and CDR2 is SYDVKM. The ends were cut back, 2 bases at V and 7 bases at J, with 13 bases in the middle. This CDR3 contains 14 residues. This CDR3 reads CASSLRTGGHTQYF. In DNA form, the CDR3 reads TGTGCCAGCAGTTTAAGGACCGGGGGTCATACGCAGTATTTT.

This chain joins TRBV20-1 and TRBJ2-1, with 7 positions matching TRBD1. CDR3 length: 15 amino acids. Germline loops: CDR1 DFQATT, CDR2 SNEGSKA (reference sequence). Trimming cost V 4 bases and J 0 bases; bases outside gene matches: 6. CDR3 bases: TGCAGTGCTAACCGGGACAGTCGCTCCTACAATGAGCAGTTCTTC. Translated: CSANRDSRSYNEQFF.

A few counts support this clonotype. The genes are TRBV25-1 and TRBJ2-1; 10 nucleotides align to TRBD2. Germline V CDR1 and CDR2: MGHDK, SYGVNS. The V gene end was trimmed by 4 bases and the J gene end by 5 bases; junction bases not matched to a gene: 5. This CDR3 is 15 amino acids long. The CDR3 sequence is CASSGRTSGHNEQFF. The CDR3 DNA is TGTGCCAGCAGTGGAAGGACTAGCGGCCACAATGAGCAGTTCTTC. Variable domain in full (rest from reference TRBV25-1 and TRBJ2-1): EADIYQTPRYLVIGTGKKITLECSQTMGHDKMYWYQQDPGMELHLIHYSYGVNSTEKGDLSSESTVSRIRTEHFPLTLESARPSHTSQYLCASSGRTSGHNEQFFGPGTRLTVL.

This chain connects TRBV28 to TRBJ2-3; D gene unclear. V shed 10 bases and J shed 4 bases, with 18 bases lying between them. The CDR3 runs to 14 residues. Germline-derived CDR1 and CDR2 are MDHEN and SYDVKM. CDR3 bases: TGTGCCACCAAGACCGAATTCGAGCCAGATACGCAGTATTTT. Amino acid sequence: CATKTEFEPDTQYF.

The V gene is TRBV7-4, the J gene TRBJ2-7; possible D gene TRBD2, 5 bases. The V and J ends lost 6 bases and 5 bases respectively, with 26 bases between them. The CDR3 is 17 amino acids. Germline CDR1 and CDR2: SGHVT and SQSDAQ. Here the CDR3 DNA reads TGTGCCAGCAGAAATTGGGGAGCTCCCCCTACTCAGGACGAGCAGTACTTC. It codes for CASRNWGAPPTQDEQYF. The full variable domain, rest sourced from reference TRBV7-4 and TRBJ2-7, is GAGVSQSPRYKVAKRGRDVALRCDSISGHVTLYWYRQTLGQGSEVLTYSQSDAQRDKSGRPSGRFSAERPERSVSTLKIQRTEQGDSAVYLCASRNWGAPPTQDEQYFGPGTRLTVT.

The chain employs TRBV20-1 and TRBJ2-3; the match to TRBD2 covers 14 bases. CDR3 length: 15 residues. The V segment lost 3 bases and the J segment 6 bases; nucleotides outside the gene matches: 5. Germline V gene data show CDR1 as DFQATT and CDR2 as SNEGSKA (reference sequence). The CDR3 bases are TGCAGTGCTAGCTCGGGACTAGCGGGAGTCGATACGCAGTATTTT. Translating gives CSASSGLAGVDTQYF.

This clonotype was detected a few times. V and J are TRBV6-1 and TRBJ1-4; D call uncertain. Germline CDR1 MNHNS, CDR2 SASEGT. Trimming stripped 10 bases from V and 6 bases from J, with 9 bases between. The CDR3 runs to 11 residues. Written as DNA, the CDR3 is TGTGCCACATGGTTCTATGAAAAACTGTTTTTT. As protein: CATWFYEKLFF.

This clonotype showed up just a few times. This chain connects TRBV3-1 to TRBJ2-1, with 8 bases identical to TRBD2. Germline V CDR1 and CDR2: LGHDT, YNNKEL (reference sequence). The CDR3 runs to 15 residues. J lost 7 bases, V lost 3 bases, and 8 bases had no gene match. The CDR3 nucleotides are TGTGCCAGCAGCCACGGAGCGGGAGTTAAGAATGAGCAGTTCTTC. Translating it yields CASSHGAGVKNEQFF.

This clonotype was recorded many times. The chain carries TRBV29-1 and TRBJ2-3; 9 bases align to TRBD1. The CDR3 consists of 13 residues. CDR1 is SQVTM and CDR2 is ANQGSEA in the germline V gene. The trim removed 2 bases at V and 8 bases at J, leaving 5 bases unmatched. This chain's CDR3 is CSVESGGQGTQYF. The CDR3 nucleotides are TGCAGCGTTGAATCGGGGGGACAGGGTACGCAGTATTTT.

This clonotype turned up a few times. In nucleotides, the CDR3 is TGTGCCAGCAGCTTAGACAAGGGCGGGAGTTACAACGAGCAGTACTTC. It yields the protein CASSLDKGGSYNEQYF. This chain uses TRBV7-6 with TRBJ2-7, with 7 positions matching TRBD2. Trimming took 1 base from V and 5 from J; bases not matched to a gene: 11. CDR3 length: 16 residues. Germline-derived CDR1 and CDR2 are SGHVS and FNYEAQ. The variable domain in full, completed from reference TRBV7-6 and TRBJ2-7, reads GAGVSQSPRYKVTKRGQDVALRCDPISGHVSLYWYRQALGQGPEFLTYFNYEAQQDKSGLPNDRFSAERPEGSISTLTIQRTEQRDSAMYRCASSLDKGGSYNEQYFGPGTRLTVT.

DNA for the CDR3: TGTGCCAGCAGTCCCCCGGGGGTCTCCTACAATGAGCAGTACTTC. Encoded protein: CASSPPGVSYNEQYF. The chain recombines TRBV27 with TRBJ2-1, with a possible D match to TRBD2 (6 bases). The last part of the DNA fits TRBJ2-7 better; the J call may be wrong. CDR1 is MNHEY, CDR2 SMNVEV, per germline (reference sequence). The CDR3 has 15 residues.

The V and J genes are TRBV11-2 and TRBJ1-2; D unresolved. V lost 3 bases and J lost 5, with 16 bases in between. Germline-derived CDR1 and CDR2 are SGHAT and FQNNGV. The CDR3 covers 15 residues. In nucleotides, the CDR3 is TGTGCCAGCAGCTTGGAGCCGGGAGGAGGATATGGCTACACCTTC. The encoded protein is CASSLEPGGGYGYTF.